Given below is one T cell receptor beta chain in context. These data originate in a study of immune cell composition in non-small cell lung cancer. CDR1 and CDR2 (germline): MNHNS, SASEGT. V was trimmed by 2 bases and J by 4 bases, leaving 8 bases between them. The CDR3 sequence is 13 residues long. The repertoire was sequenced with immunoSEQ multiplex PCR; TCRdb's copy has only in-frame clones and lacks some. This repertoire shows over 4,500 clones, over 60% found once; its top ten account for 20% to 25%. The source of this sequence is a human donor with non-small cell lung cancer. Material: lung tumor tissue. The chain employs TRBV6-1 and TRBJ1-2, with no clear D. The CDR3 spells CASSETPGYGYTF. CDR3 bases: TGTGCCAGCAGTGAAACTCCTGGCTATGGCTACACCTTC.